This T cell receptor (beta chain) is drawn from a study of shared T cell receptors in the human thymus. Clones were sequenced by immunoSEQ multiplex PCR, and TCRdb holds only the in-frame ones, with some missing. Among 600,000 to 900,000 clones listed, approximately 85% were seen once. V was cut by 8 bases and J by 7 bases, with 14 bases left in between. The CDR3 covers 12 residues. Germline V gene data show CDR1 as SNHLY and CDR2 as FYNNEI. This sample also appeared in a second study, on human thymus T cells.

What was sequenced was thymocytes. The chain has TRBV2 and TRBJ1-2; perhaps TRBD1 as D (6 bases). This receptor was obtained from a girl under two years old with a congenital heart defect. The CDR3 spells CASQGRGRGYTF. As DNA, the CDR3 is TGTGCCAGCCAGGGCAGGGGACGTGGCTACACCTTC.